These T cell receptor beta chains were read from a single sample in a study of beta chain features in type 1 diabetes. The assay was immunoSEQ multiplex PCR, and TCRdb's table has in-frame clones only and misses some. The data hold roughly 340,000 clones, with 13% observed a single time. Source material: naive CD4+ T cells from blood. The receptor source for this set is a woman under 30 with type 1 diabetes. Each CDR3 is given with its conserved first and last residue. The D gene is left open where the match is weak. Expanded clones get a size class; other rows say once, few or many, or leave the size out.

V,J,size,D,CDR3,DNA
TRBV6-6,TRBJ2-1,few,TRBD2,CASSYDSGSSYNEQFF,TGTGCCAGCAGTTACGATAGCGGGAGCTCCTACAATGAGCAGTTCTTC
TRBV19,TRBJ2-5,-,-,CASRPQLQETQYF,TGTGCCAGCAGACCACAGCTCCAAGAGACCCAGTACTTC
TRBV9,TRBJ1-1,-,-,CASSGTGGSASWDTEAFF,TGTGCCAGCAGCGGGACCGGAGGTTCAGCCTCCTGGGACACTGAAGCTTTCTTT
TRBV6-1,TRBJ2-5,-,-,CASSVPRDKETQYF,TGTGCCAGCAGTGTACCCAGGGACAAAGAGACCCAGTACTTC
TRBV12-5,TRBJ2-6,few,TRBD1,CASGSAAARGTGSSGANVLTF,TGTGCTAGTGGTTCAGCAGCAGCAAGGGGGACAGGGTCCTCTGGGGCCAACGTCCTGACTTTC
TRBV5-4,TRBJ2-1,-,TRBD2,CASSPGGLAYEQFF,TGTGCCAGCAGCCCTGGCGGACTAGCGTACGAGCAGTTCTTC
TRBV9,TRBJ2-2,few,TRBD1,CASSLRQGTSTGELFF,TGTGCCAGCAGCCTAAGACAGGGGACGTCCACCGGGGAGCTGTTTTTT
TRBV30,TRBJ2-5,few,TRBD1,CAWSVRAGGETQYF,TGTGCCTGGAGTGTAAGGGCAGGGGGAGAGACCCAGTACTTC
TRBV14,TRBJ1-2,-,TRBD1,CASSQGEGQGDYGYTF,TGTGCGAGCAGCCAAGGCGAAGGTCAGGGGGACTATGGCTACACCTTC
TRBV2,TRBJ1-2,-,TRBD1,CASSEKSGDRVGYTF,TGTGCCAGCAGTGAAAAATCGGGGGACAGGGTGGGCTACACCTTC
TRBV5-1,TRBJ2-1,few,TRBD1,CASSLGDRDAHEQFF,TGCGCCAGCAGCTTGGGGGACAGGGACGCTCATGAGCAGTTCTTC
TRBV11-2,TRBJ2-5,-,-,CASSSVPGGVETQYF,TGTGCCAGCAGCTCCGTACCAGGAGGGGTGGAGACCCAGTACTTC
TRBV15,TRBJ2-5,-,TRBD2,CATSRGTAGEETQYF,TGTGCCACCAGCAGAGGTACGGCGGGAGAGGAGACCCAGTACTTC
TRBV19,TRBJ2-1,few,-,CASRHRAHNEQFF,TGTGCCAGTCGTCACAGGGCTCACAATGAGCAGTTCTTC
TRBV4-3,TRBJ2-3,-,TRBD2,CASSQDGRAPDTQYF,TGCGCCAGCAGCCAAGATGGGAGGGCCCCAGATACGCAGTATTTT
TRBV27,TRBJ2-4,-,TRBD2,CASSPSGTAKNIQYF,TGTGCCAGCAGTCCTAGCGGGACAGCCAAAAACATTCAGTACTTC
TRBV10-3,TRBJ2-5,-,TRBD1,CAISGAPGGQETQYF,TGTGCCATCAGCGGAGCCCCAGGGGGCCAAGAGACCCAGTACTTC
TRBV14,TRBJ2-1,-,TRBD2,CASSSLGGRAAGQFF,TGTGCCAGCAGCTCGCTCGGCGGGAGGGCCGCAGGGCAGTTCTTC
TRBV11-2,TRBJ2-4,few,TRBD1,CASRSPGQGAKNIQYF,TGTGCCAGCAGATCCCCGGGACAGGGGGCCAAAAACATTCAGTACTTC
TRBV19,TRBJ1-5,-,-,CASSILQDSNQPQHF,TGTGCCAGTAGTATTTTACAGGATAGCAATCAGCCCCAGCATTTT
TRBV7-9,TRBJ1-2,few,-,CASSLGQNYGYTF,TGTGCCAGCAGCTTAGGACAGAACTATGGCTACACCTTC
TRBV5-1,TRBJ2-1,few,-,CASSLEGGYNEQFF,TGCGCCAGCAGCTTGGAAGGGGGTTACAATGAGCAGTTCTTC
TRBV18,TRBJ2-1,-,-,CASSPMDSSNEQFF,TGTGCCAGCTCACCAATGGACAGCTCCAATGAGCAGTTCTTC
TRBV5-5,TRBJ2-4,-,-,CASSSGQPLAKNIQYF,TGTGCCAGCAGCAGTGGACAGCCTCTAGCCAAAAACATTCAGTACTTC
TRBV7-9,TRBJ2-6,once,TRBD1,CASSQGQGAVSGANVLTF,TGTGCCAGCAGCCAGGGACAGGGGGCGGTCTCCGGGGCCAACGTCCTGACTTTC
TRBV4-1,TRBJ2-1,-,-,CASSQENVPEGRLLEQFF,TGCGCCAGCAGCCAAGAAAACGTCCCCGAGGGCCGACTTCTTGAGCAGTTCTTC
TRBV25-1,TRBJ1-2,few,TRBD1,CASSEIQGDRDYGYTF,TGTGCCAGCAGTGAAATACAGGGGGATAGGGACTATGGCTACACCTTC
TRBV29-1,TRBJ1-1,-,TRBD1,CSGAQGAMNTEAFF,TGCAGCGGAGCCCAGGGGGCAATGAACACTGAAGCTTTCTTT
TRBV9,TRBJ2-1,-,TRBD2,CASSVVASWGSGSSYNEQFF,TGTGCCAGCAGCGTAGTTGCCAGTTGGGGTAGCGGGAGCTCCTACAATGAGCAGTTCTTC
TRBV19,TRBJ1-5,few,-,CASRFGGGVQPQHF,TGTGCCAGTCGCTTCGGGGGAGGGGTACAGCCCCAGCATTTT
TRBV11-2,TRBJ2-5,-,TRBD1,CASSLEGYRGAGETQYF,TGTGCCAGCAGCTTAGAGGGTTACAGGGGGGCGGGAGAGACCCAGTACTTC
TRBV19,TRBJ2-1,few,-,CASSTLGAYNEQFF,TGTGCCAGTAGCACACTCGGAGCCTACAATGAGCAGTTCTTC
TRBV9,TRBJ2-1,few,TRBD2,CASSSGLAGWNEQFF,TGTGCCAGCAGCTCGGGACTAGCGGGATGGAATGAGCAGTTCTTC
TRBV12-5,TRBJ2-3,few,-,CASGLVLGQSTDTQYF,TGTGCTAGTGGTTTGGTACTAGGACAGAGCACAGATACGCAGTATTTT
TRBV2,TRBJ2-1,-,-,CASRRQVNEQFF,TGTGCCAGCAGACGACAGGTTAATGAGCAGTTCTTC
TRBV6-5,TRBJ1-2,-,-,CASSYSRGTYGYTF,TGTGCCAGCAGTTACTCTAGGGGAACATATGGCTACACCTTC